This T cell receptor beta chain is drawn from a study of T-cell memory formation after mild COVID-19. The CDR3 totals 16 residues. V dropped 6 bases and J dropped 6 bases, with 20 bases sitting between them. Per the germline V gene, CDR1 is ENHRY and CDR2 is SYGVKD. The sample holds a few counts of this clonotype. Each CDR3 protein is one row after TCRdb ran MiXCR on the 5' RACE reads. Counted here are approximately 230,000 distinct CDR3 sequences, approximately 16% occurring once; the ten biggest clones make up around 3.4%. The sequence came from a man younger than 35 who had mild COVID-19 (a few samples of this study predate the infection). Cell type and time point are not known. This sequence joins TRBV10-3 and TRBJ2-2; possible D gene TRBD1, 5 bases. Sequencing used PBMCs or a T cell subset sorted from them (not recorded which). In DNA, the CDR3 is TGTGCCATCAGGGGGCAGGGAAAGGGTTTGGCCGGGGAGCTGTTTTTT. Residues: CAIRGQGKGLAGELFF.